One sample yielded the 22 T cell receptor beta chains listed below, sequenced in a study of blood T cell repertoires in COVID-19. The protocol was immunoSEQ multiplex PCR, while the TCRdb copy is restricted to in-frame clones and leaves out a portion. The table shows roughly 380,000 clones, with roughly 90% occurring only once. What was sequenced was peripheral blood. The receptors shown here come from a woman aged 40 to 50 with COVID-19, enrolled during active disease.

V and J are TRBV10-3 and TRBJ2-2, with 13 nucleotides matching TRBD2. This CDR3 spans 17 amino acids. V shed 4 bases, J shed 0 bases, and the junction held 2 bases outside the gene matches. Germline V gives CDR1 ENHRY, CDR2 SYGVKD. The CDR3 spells CAISGTSGGSNTGELFF. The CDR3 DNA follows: TGTGCCATCAGTGGGACTAGCGGGGGATCGAACACCGGGGAGCTGTTTTTT.

The CDR3: CASSLDVSGNQPQHF. In nucleotides, the CDR3 is TGTGCCAGCAGTTTGGACGTCTCGGGGAATCAGCCCCAGCATTTT. The chain has TRBV6-6 and TRBJ1-5; D remains ambiguous. The V gene's germline CDR1 is MNHNY and CDR2 SVGAGI (reference sequence). This CDR3 region has 15 residues. Trimming left V 4 bases short and J 4 bases short, with 14 bases between.

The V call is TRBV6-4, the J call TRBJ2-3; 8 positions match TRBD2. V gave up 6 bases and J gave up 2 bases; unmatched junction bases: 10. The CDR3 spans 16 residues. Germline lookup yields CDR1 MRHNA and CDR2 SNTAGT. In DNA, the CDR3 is TGTGCCAGCAGGATTTCTGCGGGGGGCATCACAGATACGCAGTATTTT. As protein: CASRISAGGITDTQYF.

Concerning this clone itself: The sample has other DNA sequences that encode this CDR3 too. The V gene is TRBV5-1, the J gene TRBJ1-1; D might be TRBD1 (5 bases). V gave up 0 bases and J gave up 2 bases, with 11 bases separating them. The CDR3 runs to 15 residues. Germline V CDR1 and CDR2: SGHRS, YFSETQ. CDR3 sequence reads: CASSLVGGTNTEAFF. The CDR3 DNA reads TGCGCCAGCAGCTTGGTAGGAGGGACCAACACTGAAGCTTTCTTT.

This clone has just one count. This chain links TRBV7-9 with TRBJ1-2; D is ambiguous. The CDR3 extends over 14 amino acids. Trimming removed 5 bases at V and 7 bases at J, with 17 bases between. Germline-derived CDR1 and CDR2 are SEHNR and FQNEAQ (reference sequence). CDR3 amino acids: CASSPQARWAGYTF. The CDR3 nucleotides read TGTGCCAGCAGCCCCCAGGCCCGGTGGGCTGGCTACACCTTC. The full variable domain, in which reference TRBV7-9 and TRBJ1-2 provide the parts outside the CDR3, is DTGVSQNPRHKITKRGQNVTFRCDPISEHNRLYWYRQTLGQGPEFLTYFQNEAQLEKSRLLSDRFSAERPKGSFSTLEIQRTEQGDSAMYLCASSPQARWAGYTFGSGTRLTVV.

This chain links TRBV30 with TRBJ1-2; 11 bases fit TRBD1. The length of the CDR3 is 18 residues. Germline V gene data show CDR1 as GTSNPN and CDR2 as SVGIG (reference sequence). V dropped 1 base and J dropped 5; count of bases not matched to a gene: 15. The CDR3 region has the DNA TGTGCCTGGAGTGGCCCCGGGACAGGGGGATACTCGGGTTATGGCTACACCTTC. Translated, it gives CAWSGPGTGGYSGYGYTF.

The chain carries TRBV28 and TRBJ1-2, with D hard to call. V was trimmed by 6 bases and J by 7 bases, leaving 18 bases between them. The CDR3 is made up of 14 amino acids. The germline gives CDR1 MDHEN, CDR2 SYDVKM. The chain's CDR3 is CASSSPGSIPGYTF. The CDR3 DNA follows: TGTGCCAGCAGCTCCCCCGGTAGTATCCCTGGCTACACCTTC.

The CDR3 sequence is CATSRSIRDEQYF. The CDR3 DNA is TGTGCCACCAGCAGATCAATCCGGGACGAGCAGTACTTC. The chain combines TRBV15 with TRBJ2-7; D remains unclear. The CDR3 sequence is 13 residues long. Germline V gene data show CDR1 as LNHNV and CDR2 as YYDKDF (reference sequence). V dropped 2 bases and J dropped 5 bases, with 10 bases sitting between them.

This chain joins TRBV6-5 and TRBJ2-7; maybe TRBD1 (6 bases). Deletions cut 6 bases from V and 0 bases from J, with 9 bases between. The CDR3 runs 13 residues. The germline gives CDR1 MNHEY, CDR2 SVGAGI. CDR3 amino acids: CASSATGSYEQYF. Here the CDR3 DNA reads TGTGCCAGCAGCGCGACAGGCTCCTACGAGCAGTACTTC.

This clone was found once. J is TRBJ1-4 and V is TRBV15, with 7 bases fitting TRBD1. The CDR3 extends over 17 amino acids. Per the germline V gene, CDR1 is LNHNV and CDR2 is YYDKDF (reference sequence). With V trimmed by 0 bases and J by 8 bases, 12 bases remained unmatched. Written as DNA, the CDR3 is TGTGCCACCAGCAGAGATACAGGGGAAGCTTGGAGAGAAAAACTGTTTTTT. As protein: CATSRDTGEAWREKLFF.

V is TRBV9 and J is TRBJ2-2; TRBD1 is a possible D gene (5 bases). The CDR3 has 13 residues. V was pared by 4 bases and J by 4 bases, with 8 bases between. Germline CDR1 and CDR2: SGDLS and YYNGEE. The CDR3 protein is CASSQGFTGELFF. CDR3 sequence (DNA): TGTGCCAGCAGCCAGGGATTCACCGGGGAGCTGTTTTTT. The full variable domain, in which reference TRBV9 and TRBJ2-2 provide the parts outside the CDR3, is DSGVTQTPKHLITATGQRVTLRCSPRSGDLSVYWYQQSLDQGLQFLIQYYNGEERAKGNILERFSAQQFPDLHSELNLSSLELGDSALYFCASSQGFTGELFFGEGSRLTVL.

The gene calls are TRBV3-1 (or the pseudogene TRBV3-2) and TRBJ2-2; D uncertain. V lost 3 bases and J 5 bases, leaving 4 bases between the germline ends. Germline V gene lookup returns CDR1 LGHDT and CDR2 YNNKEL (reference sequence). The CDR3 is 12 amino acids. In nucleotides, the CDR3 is TGTGCCAGCAGCCAGACAACCGGGGAGCTGTTTTTT. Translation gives CASSQTTGELFF.

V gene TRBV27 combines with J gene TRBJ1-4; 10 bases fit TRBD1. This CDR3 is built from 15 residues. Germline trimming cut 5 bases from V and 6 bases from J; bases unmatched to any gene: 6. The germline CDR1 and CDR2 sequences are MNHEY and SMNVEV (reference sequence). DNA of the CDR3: TGTGCCAGCAGTCGGCGGACAGGGGGAGATGAAAAACTGTTTTTT. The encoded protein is CASSRRTGGDEKLFF.

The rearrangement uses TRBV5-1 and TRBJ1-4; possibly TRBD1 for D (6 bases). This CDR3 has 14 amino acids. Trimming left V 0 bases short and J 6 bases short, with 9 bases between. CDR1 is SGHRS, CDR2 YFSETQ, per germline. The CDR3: CASSLGDTDEKLFF. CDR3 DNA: TGCGCCAGCAGCTTGGGGGACACCGATGAAAAACTGTTTTTT.

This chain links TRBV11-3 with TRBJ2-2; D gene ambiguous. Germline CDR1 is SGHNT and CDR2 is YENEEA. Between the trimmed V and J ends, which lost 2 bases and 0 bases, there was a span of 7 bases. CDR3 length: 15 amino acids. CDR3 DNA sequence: TGTGCCAGCAGCTTAAGCGAGCCGAACACCGGGGAGCTGTTTTTT. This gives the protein CASSLSEPNTGELFF. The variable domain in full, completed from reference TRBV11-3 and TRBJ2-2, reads EAGVVQSPRYKIIEKKQPVAFWCNPISGHNTLYWYLQNLGQGPELLIRYENEEAVDDSQLPKDRFSAERLKGVDSTLKIQPAELGDSAVYLCASSLSEPNTGELFFGEGSRLTVL.

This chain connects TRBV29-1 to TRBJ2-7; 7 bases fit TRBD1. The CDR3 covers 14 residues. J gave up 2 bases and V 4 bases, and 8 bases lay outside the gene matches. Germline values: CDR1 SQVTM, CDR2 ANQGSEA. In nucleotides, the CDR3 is TGCAGCGTTGTTACAGGGGTAAGGCCCTACGAGCAGTACTTC. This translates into CSVVTGVRPYEQYF.

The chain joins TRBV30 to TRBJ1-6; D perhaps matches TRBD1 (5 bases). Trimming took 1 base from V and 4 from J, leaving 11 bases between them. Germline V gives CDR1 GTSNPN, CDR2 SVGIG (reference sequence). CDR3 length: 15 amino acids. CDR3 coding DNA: TGTGCCTGGAGTGCATGGGAGGGGTATAATTCACCCCTCCACTTT. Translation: CAWSAWEGYNSPLHF.

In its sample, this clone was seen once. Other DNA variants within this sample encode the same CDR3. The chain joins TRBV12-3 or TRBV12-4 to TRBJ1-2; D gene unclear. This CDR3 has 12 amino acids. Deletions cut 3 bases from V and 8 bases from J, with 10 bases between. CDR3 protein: CASSLGGPGYTF. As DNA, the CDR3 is TGTGCCAGCAGTTTGGGCGGGCCCGGCTACACCTTC.

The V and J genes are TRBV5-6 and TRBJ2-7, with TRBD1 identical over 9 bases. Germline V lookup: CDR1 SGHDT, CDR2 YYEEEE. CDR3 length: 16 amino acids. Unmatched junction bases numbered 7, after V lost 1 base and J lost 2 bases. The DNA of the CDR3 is TGTGCCAGCAGCTTGTATGGGACAGGGAAAACCTACGAGCAGTACTTC. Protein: CASSLYGTGKTYEQYF.

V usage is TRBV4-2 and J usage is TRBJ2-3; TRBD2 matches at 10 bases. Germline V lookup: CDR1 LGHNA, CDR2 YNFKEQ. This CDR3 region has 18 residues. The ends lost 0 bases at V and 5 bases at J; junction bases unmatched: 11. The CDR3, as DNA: TGTGCCAGCAGCCAAGATCGGGGAGCGGGGGGGCGCGAAGATACGCAGTATTTT. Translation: CASSQDRGAGGREDTQYF.

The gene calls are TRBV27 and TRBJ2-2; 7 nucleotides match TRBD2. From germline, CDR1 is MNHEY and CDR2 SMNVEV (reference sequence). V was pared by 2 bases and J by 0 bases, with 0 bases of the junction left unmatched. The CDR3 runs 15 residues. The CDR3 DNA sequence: TGTGCCAGCAGTTTACTAGCGGCGAACACCGGGGAGCTGTTTTTT. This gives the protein CASSLLAANTGELFF.

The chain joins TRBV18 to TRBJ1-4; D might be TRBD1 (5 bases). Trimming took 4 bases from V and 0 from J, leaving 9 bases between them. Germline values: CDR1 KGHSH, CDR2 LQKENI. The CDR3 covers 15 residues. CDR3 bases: TGTGCCAGCTCACGGGGGGTTGCAACTAATGAAAAACTGTTTTTT. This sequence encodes CASSRGVATNEKLFF.